The 23 T cell receptor beta chains below come from one sample, sequenced in a study of T-cell memory formation after mild COVID-19. TCRdb processed the 5' RACE reads anew with MiXCR; each CDR3 protein has one entry. The table has approximately 400,000 distinct CDR3 sequences, roughly a quarter seen once; the top ten hold 8.5% to 10%. Specimen: PBMCs or a T cell subset sorted from them (not recorded which). The source of these receptors is an adult woman who had mild COVID-19 (a few samples of this study predate the infection). Cell type and time point are not known.

The chain uses TRBV9 and TRBJ2-7, with a possible D match to TRBD1 (5 bases). The CDR3 spans 14 residues. Per the germline V gene, CDR1 is SGDLS and CDR2 is YYNGEE. V lost 0 bases to trimming and J lost 4 bases, with 11 bases between them. CDR3 sequence (DNA): TGTGCCAGCAGCGTAGATGCTACAGGATACGAGCAGTACTTC. Amino acid sequence: CASSVDATGYEQYF.

This clonotype was found many times. The V gene is TRBV20-1, the J gene TRBJ2-7; 7 bases are shared with TRBD1. Germline V gene lookup returns CDR1 DFQATT and CDR2 SNEGSKA (reference sequence). V dropped 3 bases and J dropped 5; count of bases not matched to a gene: 10. The CDR3 sequence is 14 residues long. The chain's CDR3 is CSASKGGEVDEQYF. Here the CDR3 DNA reads TGCAGTGCTAGTAAAGGGGGCGAGGTCGACGAGCAGTACTTC.

The chain has TRBV6-2 or TRBV6-3 and TRBJ1-1, with 7 nucleotides matching TRBD1. The germline V gene encodes CDR1 MNHEY and CDR2 SVGEGT. The V and J ends lost 7 bases and 1 base, in that order; junction bases with no gene match: 9. The CDR3 length is 15 residues. The CDR3 reads CASTSGGNGNTEAFF. As DNA, the CDR3 is TGTGCCAGCACCTCAGGGGGAAACGGGAACACTGAAGCTTTCTTT.

The V gene is TRBV7-9, the J gene TRBJ1-5; D remains unclear. Trimming shortened V by 6 bases and J by 3 bases, and 15 bases separated the two germline ends. The CDR3 consists of 15 residues. Germline loops: CDR1 SEHNR, CDR2 FQNEAQ (reference sequence). For the CDR3, the DNA is TGTGCCAGCAGGCATGCGGGAGAGAACAATCAGCCCCAGCATTTT. It is translated as CASRHAGENNQPQHF.

This clonotype has a handful of counts. J is TRBJ2-2 and V is TRBV4-1; D is undetermined. Germline loops: CDR1 MGHRA, CDR2 YSYEKL. CDR3 length equals 13 residues. V dropped 3 bases and J dropped 1 base, with 3 bases sitting between them. The CDR3 DNA reads TGCGCCAGCAGCCAGCTGAACACCGGGGAGCTGTTTTTT. Its translation: CASSQLNTGELFF.

The table lists this clonotype with a few counts. The chain links TRBV7-6 to TRBJ2-5; 11 bases are a match to TRBD2. Per the germline V gene, CDR1 is SGHVS and CDR2 is FNYEAQ. This CDR3 comprises 15 residues. V trimming: 6 bases; J trimming: 5 bases; junction bases outside the gene matches: 8. CDR3 coding DNA: TGTGCCAGCAGGTCGTTCACTAGCGGGAGTGAGACCCAGTACTTC. Translating gives CASRSFTSGSETQYF.

This clonotype occurred a few times. This sequence joins TRBV7-3 and TRBJ2-2, with 9 bases lining up with TRBD1. CDR3 length: 17 amino acids. CDR1 is SGHTA and CDR2 is FQGTGA in the germline V gene. With 5 bases clipped from V and 6 bases from J, the junction kept 13 bases outside the gene matches. CDR3 bases: TGTGCCAGCAGCCCAACCCCCGGGACAGGGAGGGCCGGGGAGCTGTTTTTT. This codes for CASSPTPGTGRAGELFF.

This clonotype was picked up a small number of times. The chain joins TRBV7-9 to TRBJ1-2, with D possibly TRBD1 on 6 matching bases. The V end lost 3 bases, the J end lost 4 bases, and 21 bases lay between the germline ends. Per the germline V gene, CDR1 is SEHNR and CDR2 is FQNEAQ (reference sequence). There are 17 residues in the CDR3. The CDR3 nucleotides read TGTGCCAGCAGCTTGTCTGAACCACAGGGATCCGTCTATGGCTACACCTTC. This translates into CASSLSEPQGSVYGYTF.

The chain links TRBV7-9 to TRBJ1-2; no definite D call. This CDR3 contains 12 residues. Germline V gene lookup returns CDR1 SEHNR and CDR2 FQNEAQ (reference sequence). V lost 2 bases, J lost 7 bases, and 8 bases lay in between. The CDR3 loop reads CASSLREGGYTF. CDR3 nucleotide sequence: TGTGCCAGCAGCTTAAGGGAGGGTGGCTACACCTTC.

The genes are TRBV10-3 and TRBJ1-1; unclear D gene. V gave up 7 bases and J gave up 4 bases, with 19 bases separating them. CDR3 size: 15 residues. CDR1 is ENHRY and CDR2 is SYGVKD in the germline V gene. The CDR3 nucleotides are TGTGCCATCACCTCGTCGGAGGGTAGGCTCACTGAAGCTTTCTTT. Protein product: CAITSSEGRLTEAFF.

This clonotype was detected a few times. The chain is built from TRBV5-6 and TRBJ2-1, with D unresolved. V was trimmed by 4 bases and J by 9 bases, leaving 8 bases between them. The CDR3 has 11 amino acids. Germline V gives CDR1 SGHDT, CDR2 YYEEEE. CDR3 coding DNA: TGTGCCAGCAGCATAAGTCTTGAGCAGTTCTTC. Translating it yields CASSISLEQFF.

This chain links TRBV12-3 or TRBV12-4 with TRBJ1-1, with D unresolved. V was clipped by 3 bases and J by 6 bases, with 17 bases between them. This CDR3 has 15 residues. CDR3 in amino acids: CASSFGWLTTPEAFF. The CDR3 DNA reads TGTGCCAGCAGTTTTGGGTGGCTAACGACCCCTGAAGCTTTCTTT.

The DNA of the CDR3 is TGTGCCAGCAGCAGGGGCGGGGGGGACACCAACAATGAGCAGTTCTTC. Translating it yields CASSRGGGDTNNEQFF. This chain connects TRBV5-6 to TRBJ2-1; 9 positions agree with TRBD2. The trim removed 4 bases at V and 5 bases at J, leaving 10 bases unmatched. Germline CDR1 is SGHDT and CDR2 is YYEEEE. The CDR3 extends over 16 amino acids.

This clonotype was observed once. The rearrangement uses TRBV6-2 or TRBV6-3 and TRBJ2-7; maybe TRBD1 (6 bases). The germline gives CDR1 MNHEY, CDR2 SVGEGT. V shed 6 bases and J shed 3 bases, with 12 bases lying between them. CDR3 length equals 13 residues. CDR3 amino acids: CASREGDYYEQYF. CDR3 coding DNA: TGTGCCAGCAGAGAGGGGGATTACTACGAGCAGTACTTC.

The chain is built from TRBV6-5 and TRBJ1-5, with a weak D call TRBD1 (5 bases). In germline, CDR1 is MNHEY, CDR2 SVGAGI. Trimming shortened V by 0 bases and J by 2 bases, and 8 bases separated the two germline ends. The CDR3 is 15 residues long. CDR3 amino acids: CASSYSQGRNQPQHF. The CDR3 nucleotides are TGTGCCAGCAGTTACTCCCAGGGACGCAATCAGCCCCAGCATTTT.

In its sample, this clonotype was seen many times. The genes are TRBV5-1 and TRBJ1-1; D unclear. This CDR3 region has 13 residues. CDR1 is SGHRS, CDR2 YFSETQ, per germline. The V end was cut by 2 bases, the J end by 1 base, with 6 bases between. The CDR3 loop reads CASSFLENTEAFF. Written as DNA, the CDR3 is TGCGCCAGCAGCTTTTTGGAGAACACTGAAGCTTTCTTT. The variable domain in full, with the rest retrieved from reference TRBV5-1 and TRBJ1-1, is KAGVTQTPRYLIKTRGQQVTLSCSPISGHRSVSWYQQTPGQGLQFLFEYFSETQRNKGNFPGRFSGRQFSNSRSEMNVSTLELGDSALYLCASSFLENTEAFFGQGTRLTVV.

This clonotype was found a few times. V usage is TRBV9 and J usage is TRBJ2-2; 12 bases line up with TRBD2. Germline values: CDR1 SGDLS, CDR2 YYNGEE. Trimming at V came to 2 bases and at J to 3 bases, leaving 11 bases not matched to a gene. The CDR3 length is 19 residues. CDR3 nucleotide sequence: TGTGCCAGCAGCGTCCTATGGCTAGCGGGGGGGCCTGACACCGGGGAGCTGTTTTTT. Translated, it gives CASSVLWLAGGPDTGELFF.

The V gene is TRBV11-2, the J gene TRBJ2-1; the match to TRBD2 covers 15 bases. Trimming at V came to 5 bases and at J to 4 bases, leaving 15 bases not matched to a gene. Germline values: CDR1 SGHAT, CDR2 FQNNGV. The CDR3 length is 20 residues. The CDR3 DNA follows: TGTGCCAGCAGCCCACTACAGCCGGGACTAGCGGGGGGCCTATACAATGAGCAGTTCTTC. Its protein is CASSPLQPGLAGGLYNEQFF.

This clonotype has a handful of counts. V gene TRBV10-3 combines with J gene TRBJ1-1; D gene uncertain. This CDR3 has 13 residues. Germline assignment: CDR1 ENHRY and CDR2 SYGVKD. V was trimmed by 2 bases and J by 2 bases, leaving 6 bases between them. DNA for the CDR3: TGTGCCATCAGTGAGGCGCATAACACTGAAGCTTTCTTT. Translated, it gives CAISEAHNTEAFF.

The chain has TRBV10-3 and TRBJ2-5; a weak D match, TRBD1 (5 bases). Deletions cut 0 bases from V and 3 bases from J, with 8 bases between. The CDR3 runs 14 residues. Germline CDR1 and CDR2: ENHRY and SYGVKD. CDR3 nucleotide sequence: TGTGCCATCAGTGAGTCGACCAGGGAAGAGACCCAGTACTTC. Protein: CAISESTREETQYF.

The chain employs TRBV27 and TRBJ1-4; D gene unclear. The CDR3 extends over 15 amino acids. CDR1 MNHEY and CDR2 SMNVEV come from the germline V gene (reference sequence). The V gene lost 3 bases and the J gene lost 7 bases, with 15 bases spanning the gap. CDR3 DNA: TGTGCCAGCAGTTTCGCGCAGCCAACTGGTGAAAAACTGTTTTTT. Its protein product is CASSFAQPTGEKLFF.

The chain links TRBV27 to TRBJ1-2; 7 bases line up with TRBD1. This CDR3 contains 14 residues. Germline V gives CDR1 MNHEY, CDR2 SMNVEV (reference sequence). The V segment lost 6 bases and the J segment 4 bases; nucleotides outside the gene matches: 8. The CDR3 is CASRRSGTAYGYTF. CDR3 coding DNA: TGTGCCAGCAGGAGAAGCGGGACAGCCTATGGCTACACCTTC.

This clonotype was seen only a few times. The rearrangement joins TRBV4-3 to TRBJ2-5; 7 bases are a match to TRBD2. Germline CDR1 and CDR2: LGHNA and YSLEER. The CDR3 loop spans 15 amino acids. V shed 0 bases, J shed 5 bases, and the junction held 6 bases outside the gene matches. The DNA of the CDR3 is TGCGCCAGCAGCCAAGATTGGCTAGCGGCTGAGACCCAGTACTTC. This codes for CASSQDWLAAETQYF.